Listed below are T cell receptor beta chains from one sample, sequenced in a study of blood T cell repertoires in COVID-19. Sequencing was performed with immunoSEQ multiplex PCR; in TCRdb, only in-frame clones are kept and a portion is missing. The sample comprises 140,000 or so clones, 75% to 90% of which are singletons, and 4.5% to 5.5% rests with the top ten. Source material: peripheral blood. These receptors came from a human donor in a cohort sampled during active COVID-19. CDR3s include the opening cysteine and the closing phenylalanine or tryptophan. A D gene is named only where the DNA matches it firmly. Expanded clones get a size class; other rows say once, few or many, or leave the size out.

d_gene | abundance | j_gene | v_gene | CDR3nt | CDR3aa
TRBD2 | - | TRBJ2-5 | TRBV9 | TGTGCCAGCCGTGGGACGGGAGGGACCCAGTACTTC | CASRGTGGTQYF
TRBD1 | - | TRBJ1-5 | TRBV28 | TGTGCCACCACAGGGGGAAATCAGCCCCAGCATTTT | CATTGGNQPQHF
- | - | TRBJ1-3 | TRBV5-5 | TGTGCCAGCAGCTCCAGGGTAACTGGAAACACCATATATTTT | CASSSRVTGNTIYF
- | - | TRBJ2-2 | TRBV6-5 | TGTGCCAGCAACCCGACGCGGGCGAACACCGGGGAGCTGTTTTTT | CASNPTRANTGELFF
TRBD1 | - | TRBJ2-5 | TRBV30 | TGTGCCGCGGACAGGGCGATTGAGGCCCAGTACTTC | CAADRAIEAQYF
TRBD2 | - | TRBJ2-5 | TRBV6-6 | TGTGCCAGCAGCTATGGGACTAGCCGAGAGACCCAGTACTTC | CASSYGTSRETQYF
TRBD1 | few | TRBJ1-6 | TRBV4-1 | TGCGCCAGCAGCCAAGACCAGGGGGCAAGTTCACCCCTCCACTTT | CASSQDQGASSPLHF
TRBD2 | many | TRBJ2-1 | TRBV14 | TGTGCCAGCAGCCGAGGACTAGCGGGGGCCGGGGGTGAGCAGTTCTTC | CASSRGLAGAGGEQFF
- | - | TRBJ1-3 | TRBV9 | TGTGCCAGCAGCGTAGAGGGGCTAAAGTCTGGAAACACCATATATTTT | CASSVEGLKSGNTIYF
- | once | TRBJ2-3 | TRBV20-1 | TGCAGTGCTAGTGGCTGGACTCCACTAAGCACAGATACGCAGTATTTT | CSASGWTPLSTDTQYF
- | - | TRBJ1-3 | TRBV18 | TGTGCCAGCTCACCAGGCGGAGAGACTACTGGAAACACCATATATTTT | CASSPGGETTGNTIYF
TRBD2 | - | TRBJ2-1 | TRBV7-9 | TGTGCCAGCAGCTTTACTAGCGGGGGGGTTGGTGAGCAGTTCTTC | CASSFTSGGVGEQFF
- | few | TRBJ2-2 | TRBV5-1 | TGCGCCAGCAGCCCCGTAGGAAGGAGAACCGGGGAGCTGTTTTTT | CASSPVGRRTGELFF
- | - | TRBJ2-3 | TRBV4-2 | TGTGCCAGCAGCCAGGATCTTATGGCTAGCGGCACAGATACGCAGTATTTT | CASSQDLMASGTDTQYF
- | - | TRBJ1-3 | TRBV5-6 | TGTGCCAGCTCCGACTCGAGCTCTGGAAACACCATATATTTT | CASSDSSSGNTIYF
- | - | TRBJ2-7 | TRBV19 | TGTGCCAGTAGCCGGGACACCGACTCCTACGAGCAGTACTTC | CASSRDTDSYEQYF
- | once | TRBJ2-3 | TRBV7-9 | TGTGCCAGCAGCTTAAGCCGAAGCACAGATACGCAGTATTTT | CASSLSRSTDTQYF
TRBD2 | - | TRBJ2-1 | TRBV27 | TGTGCCAGCAGCCGACGGAATAGCGGGGGAAACTACATCTACAATGAGCAGTTCTTC | CASSRRNSGGNYIYNEQFF